The 27 T cell receptor beta chains in this list originate from one sample, sequenced in a study of blood T cell repertoires in COVID-19 (dated by TCRdb to 2019 to 2021). Library preparation employed the immunoSEQ multiplex PCR assay. TCRdb obtained this table from immuneACCESS and retained in-frame rearrangements with V and J assigned. These tables miss some clones; where compared with another copy, unresolved V genes account for less than half of the shortfall, and the remainder is unexplained. The sample table lists fewer than 300,000 clones, about 81% of them with a count of one. The ten largest clones represent more than 1.4% of the sample. The sequencing input was peripheral blood. These receptors were obtained from a human donor with COVID-19, enrolled during active disease. The donor label of this sample is uncertain.

The chain links TRBV19 to TRBJ2-1, with TRBD2 matching over 9 bases. Germline V gene lookup returns CDR1 LNHDA and CDR2 SQIVND (reference sequence). The CDR3 has 15 residues. Unmatched junction bases numbered 5, after V lost 0 bases and J lost 8 bases. The DNA for the CDR3 is TGTGCCAGTAGTATAGATGCTAGCGGGATATATGAGCAGTTCTTC. Translation: CASSIDASGIYEQFF.

V gene TRBV30 combines with J gene TRBJ2-1; the D gene is possibly TRBD2 (5 bases). From germline, CDR1 is GTSNPN and CDR2 SVGIG (reference sequence). V was shortened by 4 bases and J by 9 bases, with 13 bases between the two germline ends. CDR3 length: 12 amino acids. DNA for the CDR3: TGTGCCTGGACCGCCCTGGGGAGTGAGCAGTTCTTC. Protein: CAWTALGSEQFF. Together with reference TRBV30 and TRBJ2-1, the CDR3 gives the full variable domain: SQTIHQWPATLVQPVGSPLSLECTVEGTSNPNLYWYRQAAGRGLQLLFYSVGIGQISSEVPQNLSASRPQDRQFILSSKKLLLSDSGFYLCAWTALGSEQFFGPGTRLTVL.

This chain links TRBV20-1 with TRBJ2-7; a weak D match, TRBD2 (6 bases). Germline lookup yields CDR1 DFQATT and CDR2 SNEGSKA (reference sequence). Trimming pared 3 bases from V and 7 bases from J, leaving 19 bases between. The CDR3 runs 14 residues. The CDR3 DNA follows: TGCAGTGCTAGTCCTTTGGGACTCCGACCGGAGCAGTACTTC. It codes for CSASPLGLRPEQYF.

This sequence joins TRBV6-5 and TRBJ2-5; 9 bases are shared with TRBD1. Trimming cost V 7 bases and J 5 bases; bases outside gene matches: 11. The CDR3 extends over 15 amino acids. The germline gives CDR1 MNHEY, CDR2 SVGAGI. CDR3 sequence: CASTLGDRVGETQYF. In nucleotides, the CDR3 is TGTGCCAGCACCCTGGGGGACAGGGTCGGGGAGACCCAGTACTTC.

The chain employs TRBV3-1 (or the pseudogene TRBV3-2) and TRBJ1-6; D not certain. V lost 3 bases and J 5 bases, leaving 8 bases between the germline ends. The germline gives CDR1 LGHDT, CDR2 YNNKEL (reference sequence). This CDR3 has 14 residues. The CDR3: CASSQREDNSPLHF. CDR3 nucleotide sequence: TGTGCCAGCAGCCAGAGGGAGGATAATTCACCCCTCCACTTT.

The V call is TRBV30, the J call TRBJ1-2; D is uncertain. The CDR3 is 14 residues long. Trimming pared 5 bases from V and 1 base from J, leaving 14 bases between. Germline V gene data show CDR1 as GTSNPN and CDR2 as SVGIG (reference sequence). CDR3 coding DNA: TGTGCCTGGGGCGGAGGACGCATTAACTATGGCTACACCTTC. Translating it yields CAWGGGRINYGYTF.

This clone was observed a few times. This chain uses TRBV24-1 with TRBJ2-2, with a tentative D call TRBD1 (6 bases). Germline-derived CDR1 and CDR2 are KGHDR and SFDVKD. V shed 7 bases and J shed 1 base, with 6 bases lying between them. This CDR3 is 13 amino acids long. The CDR3 nucleotides read TGTGCCACCAGGACAGGGAACACCGGGGAGCTGTTTTTT. Translated: CATRTGNTGELFF.

The J gene is TRBJ1-2, the V gene TRBV6-2 or TRBV6-3, with D unresolved. V lost 0 bases and J lost 8, with 7 bases in between. The CDR3 has 12 residues. Germline V gives CDR1 MNHEY, CDR2 SVGEGT. CDR3: CASSYSQYGYTF. DNA of the CDR3: TGTGCCAGCAGTTACTCACAGTACGGCTACACCTTC.

The V gene is TRBV7-2, the J gene TRBJ2-7; 9 bases are shared with TRBD1. Germline V gene sequence: CDR1 SGHTA, CDR2 FQGNSA. The V segment lost 11 bases and the J segment 8 bases; nucleotides outside the gene matches: 7. This CDR3 is built from 11 residues. DNA for the CDR3: TGTGCCGGCGAGACAGGGGGGAAGCAGTACTTC. Its translation is CAGETGGKQYF.

This rearrangement joins TRBV28 to TRBJ2-7; 12 bases are a match to TRBD2. The CDR3 runs 14 residues. V gave up 7 bases and J gave up 6 bases; unmatched junction bases: 7. Germline-derived CDR1 and CDR2 are MDHEN and SYDVKM. CDR3 sequence: CASTLAGGNPEQYF. The CDR3 DNA reads TGTGCCAGCACCCTAGCGGGAGGGAATCCCGAGCAGTACTTC.

In this sample, this clone turned up once. This chain links TRBV27 with TRBJ2-5; 16 nucleotides match TRBD2. The CDR3 consists of 18 residues. The trim removed 6 bases at V and 2 bases at J, leaving 9 bases unmatched. Per the germline V gene, CDR1 is MNHEY and CDR2 is SMNVEV (reference sequence). CDR3 in amino acids: CASRRGLAGGLGQETQYF. In DNA, the CDR3 is TGTGCCAGCAGACGGGGACTAGCGGGAGGGCTCGGGCAAGAGACCCAGTACTTC.

V usage is TRBV11-2 and J usage is TRBJ2-1, with D possibly matching TRBD2 (5 bases). With 4 bases removed from V and 5 bases from J, the gap between germline ends came to 18 bases. CDR3 size: 16 residues. Germline values: CDR1 SGHAT, CDR2 FQNNGV. The CDR3, as DNA: TGTGCCAGCAGCTCTGTCGCGGCGGGTATCCACAATGAGCAGTTCTTC. This sequence encodes CASSSVAAGIHNEQFF.

A few counts support this clone. Here the CDR3 reads CASSESSGNTGELFF. CDR3 bases: TGTGCCAGCAGTGAGTCTAGCGGGAACACCGGGGAGCTGTTTTTT. The chain has TRBV2 and TRBJ2-2; TRBD2 aligns across 7 bases. Germline CDR1 SNHLY, CDR2 FYNNEI. The CDR3 sequence is 15 residues long. J lost 1 base, V lost 3 bases, and 2 bases had no gene match.

The chain links TRBV28 to TRBJ2-3; 12 bases are shared with TRBD2. The CDR3 covers 16 residues. The germline V gene has CDR1 MDHEN and CDR2 SYDVKM. V trimming: 6 bases; J trimming: 2 bases; junction bases outside the gene matches: 6. The CDR3 region is CASSSGLAGSTDTQYF. The CDR3 nucleotides are TGTGCCAGCAGCTCCGGACTAGCGGGATCCACAGATACGCAGTATTTT.

The chain joins TRBV5-1 to TRBJ1-6, with no clear D. V lost 4 bases, J lost 10 bases, and 15 bases lay in between. CDR1 SGHRS and CDR2 YFSETQ come from the germline V gene. The CDR3 contains 14 residues. CDR3 amino acids: CASSVAADGSPLHF. CDR3 coding DNA: TGCGCCAGCAGCGTCGCTGCGGATGGGTCACCCCTCCACTTT.

V usage is TRBV27 and J usage is TRBJ1-2, with D maybe TRBD1 (6 bases). The CDR3 length is 16 residues. Germline CDR1 reads MNHEY; CDR2 reads SMNVEV (reference sequence). The germline V and J ends were trimmed by 4 bases and 4 bases, with 19 bases remaining between them. The CDR3: CASSSPAGGAGYGYTF. CDR3 nucleotides: TGTGCCAGCAGTTCGCCCGCGGGGGGCGCTGGCTATGGCTACACCTTC.

The J gene is TRBJ2-3, the V gene TRBV4-1; 7 bases line up with TRBD2. After removal of 0 bases from V and 10 bases from J, the junction contained 16 bases not matched to a gene. The CDR3 contains 17 residues. Germline CDR1 is MGHRA and CDR2 is YSYEKL. CDR3: CASSQDPGITTSRSQYF. CDR3 nucleotides: TGCGCCAGCAGCCAAGACCCCGGAATAACGACTAGCCGGTCGCAGTATTTT.

The V gene is TRBV30, the J gene TRBJ1-2; 8 nucleotides line up with TRBD1. The trim removed 4 bases at V and 4 bases at J, leaving 5 bases unmatched. CDR1 GTSNPN and CDR2 SVGIG come from the germline V gene (reference sequence). The CDR3 covers 13 residues. The DNA for the CDR3 is TGTGCCTGGATGGCAGGGGGCAGCTATGGCTACACCTTC. Its translation: CAWMAGGSYGYTF.

V gene TRBV19 combines with J gene TRBJ1-1; D remains ambiguous. Per the germline V gene, CDR1 is LNHDA and CDR2 is SQIVND (reference sequence). There are 13 residues in the CDR3. V lost 3 bases to trimming and J lost 1 base, with 6 bases between them. In nucleotides, the CDR3 is TGTGCCAGTAGTATGGGCTGGAACACTGAAGCTTTCTTT. It encodes CASSMGWNTEAFF.

This clone was seen repeatedly, ten times or more. This chain links TRBV6-1 with TRBJ1-2, with 10 bases aligning to TRBD1. The CDR3 is 15 residues long. Germline-derived CDR1 and CDR2 are MNHNS and SASEGT. V shed 3 bases, J shed 4 bases, and the junction held 5 bases outside the gene matches. DNA for the CDR3: TGTGCCAGCAGTGAGGACAGGGGGGGCGGCTATGGCTACACCTTC. It yields the protein CASSEDRGGGYGYTF.

Only one count was recorded for this clone. This chain uses TRBV4-1 with TRBJ2-4, with 16 bases that match TRBD2. The CDR3 covers 18 residues. V shed 3 bases, J shed 0 bases, and the junction held 2 bases outside the gene matches. Germline-derived CDR1 and CDR2 are MGHRA and YSYEKL. The CDR3 loop is CASSQGTSGRVAKNIQYF. CDR3 bases: TGCGCCAGCAGCCAGGGGACTAGCGGGAGGGTAGCCAAAAACATTCAGTACTTC.

This clone showed up just once. The chain joins TRBV3-1 (or the pseudogene TRBV3-2) to TRBJ1-2; a possible D gene is TRBD1 (6 bases). Germline values: CDR1 LGHDT, CDR2 YNNKEL (reference sequence). Trimming removed 1 base at V and 4 bases at J, with 16 bases between. This CDR3 spans 16 amino acids. CDR3 residues: CASSQAGTPLGYGYTF. For the CDR3, the DNA is TGTGCCAGCAGCCAAGCCGGGACACCACTGGGCTATGGCTACACCTTC.

This rearrangement joins TRBV5-6 to TRBJ2-7; D uncertain. The CDR3 totals 15 residues. Between the trimmed V and J ends, which lost 3 bases and 11 bases, there was a span of 24 bases. Germline V gives CDR1 SGHDT, CDR2 YYEEEE. CDR3 region: CASSSSGLGSIREYF. CDR3 nucleotides: TGTGCCAGCAGCTCCTCAGGCCTTGGATCAATTCGAGAGTACTTC.

This clone was seen more than once but under ten times. V and J are TRBV28 and TRBJ1-1, with TRBD1 matching over 10 bases. Germline values: CDR1 MDHEN, CDR2 SYDVKM. V was clipped by 5 bases and J by 4 bases; unmatched bases: 7. The CDR3 sequence is 15 residues long. The CDR3, as DNA: TGTGCCAGCAGTCCCCGACAGGGGGCCGGCACTGAAGCTTTCTTT. This codes for CASSPRQGAGTEAFF.

The V call is TRBV3-1 (or the pseudogene TRBV3-2), the J call TRBJ1-1; a weak D match, TRBD1 (6 bases). The length of the CDR3 is 15 residues. Germline CDR1 reads LGHDT; CDR2 reads YNNKEL (reference sequence). Trimming cost V 4 bases and J 8 bases, with 20 bases left between them. This CDR3 reads CASSPQGFSGGEAFF. The CDR3 nucleotides are TGTGCCAGCAGCCCACAGGGCTTCTCGGGGGGGGAAGCTTTCTTT.

J is TRBJ2-7 and V is TRBV27; D is perhaps TRBD2 (5 bases). The V gene lost 2 bases and the J gene lost 4 bases, with 9 bases spanning the gap. Looked up from germline, CDR1 is MNHEY and CDR2 is SMNVEV (reference sequence). The CDR3 sequence is 13 residues long. The CDR3 region has the DNA TGTGCCAGCAGTTTAATGAGGGAGTACGAGCAGTACTTC. It yields the protein CASSLMREYEQYF.

The chain is built from TRBV9 and TRBJ1-5, with TRBD1 identical over 8 bases. Trimming removed 3 bases from V and 4 bases from J; junction bases left unmatched: 0. Germline CDR1 and CDR2: SGDLS and YYNGEE. CDR3 length equals 13 residues. The CDR3 DNA follows: TGTGCCAGCAGCGGACAGGGGAATCAGCCCCAGCATTTT. Its protein is CASSGQGNQPQHF.